What follows are 32 T cell receptor beta chains derived from one specimen sequenced in a study of blood T cell repertoires in COVID-19. Repertoires were generated with immunoSEQ multiplex PCR, while TCRdb's copy carries only in-frame clones and drops some. In the table there are around 95,000 clones, roughly 79% of which are singletons. The sample consisted of peripheral blood. The receptors originated from a man aged 65 to 85 with active or convalescent COVID-19.

The chain uses TRBV19 and TRBJ1-4; 7 positions agree with TRBD1. V lost 5 bases to trimming and J lost 4 bases; unmatched junction nucleotides: 7. Germline-derived CDR1 and CDR2 are LNHDA and SQIVND (reference sequence). CDR3 length: 15 residues. The CDR3 loop reads CASSPGTASNEKLFF. For the CDR3, the DNA is TGTGCCAGTAGTCCGGGGACAGCGAGTAATGAAAAACTGTTTTTT.

The rearrangement links TRBV2 to TRBJ2-1, with 9 bases lining up with TRBD2. V dropped 4 bases and J dropped 4; count of bases not matched to a gene: 11. Germline CDR1 and CDR2: SNHLY and FYNNEI. The CDR3 spans 17 residues. CDR3 residues: CASSVQRLAGPYNEQFF. CDR3 nucleotides: TGTGCCAGCAGTGTTCAACGGCTAGCGGGGCCATACAATGAGCAGTTCTTC.

V gene TRBV19 combines with J gene TRBJ1-1; D not certain. This CDR3 has 15 amino acids. The germline V gene encodes CDR1 LNHDA and CDR2 SQIVND (reference sequence). The germline V and J ends were trimmed by 3 bases and 1 base, with 12 bases remaining between them. CDR3 DNA: TGTGCCAGTAGTATCACCCCAGGAACGAACACTGAAGCTTTCTTT. The encoded protein is CASSITPGTNTEAFF.

The rearrangement joins TRBV5-1 to TRBJ2-1; D is unclear. The germline V gene has CDR1 SGHRS and CDR2 YFSETQ. The length of the CDR3 is 15 residues. Trimming took off 0 bases at V and 0 bases at J, with 7 bases between the two ends. CDR3 sequence: CASSLDESSYNEQFF. The CDR3, as DNA: TGCGCCAGCAGCTTGGACGAGAGCTCCTACAATGAGCAGTTCTTC.

V is TRBV7-9 and J is TRBJ2-7; D is unresolved. The CDR3 extends over 12 amino acids. The germline CDR1 and CDR2 sequences are SEHNR and FQNEAQ (reference sequence). V shed 1 base and J shed 6 bases, with 7 bases lying between them. For the CDR3, the DNA is TGTGCCAGCAGCTTAGTAGAGTCCGAGCAGTACTTC. This sequence encodes CASSLVESEQYF.

This clone has a single count. V and J are TRBV7-9 and TRBJ2-3; 11 bases align to TRBD2. CDR1 is SEHNR, CDR2 FQNEAQ, per germline (reference sequence). V dropped 5 bases and J dropped 1; count of bases not matched to a gene: 5. There are 16 residues in the CDR3. This CDR3 reads CASSLKTSGGTDTQYF. CDR3 bases: TGTGCCAGCAGCCTCAAGACTAGCGGGGGCACAGATACGCAGTATTTT.

This chain connects TRBV27 to TRBJ1-5, with a possible D match to TRBD1 (5 bases). Germline CDR1 and CDR2: MNHEY and SMNVEV (reference sequence). This CDR3 comprises 17 residues. Trimming left V 5 bases short and J 3 bases short, with 20 bases between. CDR3 region: CASSPGGVRYHNQPQHF. DNA of the CDR3: TGTGCCAGCAGTCCGGGGGGGGTACGTTACCACAATCAGCCCCAGCATTTT.

The rearrangement uses TRBV6-2 or TRBV6-3 and TRBJ1-4; D is uncertain. Trimming shortened V by 2 bases and J by 0 bases, and 7 bases separated the two germline ends. Germline-derived CDR1 and CDR2 are MNHEY and SVGEGT. This CDR3 has 15 amino acids. CDR3 bases: TGTGCCAGCAGTTACAGGCGGGCAACTAATGAAAAACTGTTTTTT. As protein: CASSYRRATNEKLFF.

In its sample, this clone was seen once. This chain uses TRBV28 with TRBJ2-5; 8 nucleotides agree with TRBD2. Germline V gives CDR1 MDHEN, CDR2 SYDVKM. The V gene end was trimmed by 8 bases and the J gene end by 5 bases; junction bases not matched to a gene: 10. The CDR3 is 14 amino acids. This CDR3 is CASSQLAEGETQYF. The CDR3 nucleotides read TGTGCCAGCTCCCAACTAGCGGAGGGGGAGACCCAGTACTTC.

V and J are TRBV6-2 or TRBV6-3 and TRBJ2-7; 8 bases are shared with TRBD2. The trim removed 5 bases at V and 7 bases at J, leaving 7 bases unmatched. Germline V gene lookup returns CDR1 MNHEY and CDR2 SVGEGT. The CDR3 consists of 13 residues. The CDR3 nucleotides are TGTGCCAGCAGTACAAAGCGGGAGATTGAGCAGTACTTC. It is translated as CASSTKREIEQYF.

This clone has a single count. A read error may produce the germline difference seen at one junction end. The rearrangement uses TRBV7-9 and TRBJ2-5, with TRBD1 matching 8 bases. The CDR3 covers 11 residues. The germline CDR1 and CDR2 sequences are SEHNR and FQNEAQ (reference sequence). DNA for the CDR3: TGTGCCAGCGGAGATTGGGACAGGCTACACTTC. This encodes CASGDWDRLHF.

The chain employs TRBV12-3 or TRBV12-4 and TRBJ2-1, with D possibly TRBD2 on 5 matching bases. The CDR3 loop spans 12 amino acids. V lost 6 bases, J lost 8 bases, and 11 bases lay in between. The DNA of the CDR3 is TGTGCCAGCAGCCCCAACGGGGATGAGCAGTTCTTC. It translates to CASSPNGDEQFF.

This clone has more than one count but fewer than ten. The chain uses TRBV9 and TRBJ1-6; a possible D gene is TRBD1 (6 bases). The CDR3 has 14 residues. Per the germline V gene, CDR1 is SGDLS and CDR2 is YYNGEE. V dropped 1 base and J dropped 5 bases, with 7 bases sitting between them. CDR3: CASSVTGNNSPLHF. The CDR3 nucleotides read TGTGCCAGCAGCGTAACAGGGAATAATTCACCCCTCCACTTT.

This clone was recorded a few times. The V call is TRBV6-5, the J call TRBJ2-1; 10 nucleotides align to TRBD2. Germline assignment: CDR1 MNHEY and CDR2 SVGAGI. This CDR3 has 14 amino acids. Trimming removed 6 bases from V and 5 bases from J; junction bases left unmatched: 4. Here the CDR3 reads CASRSGRAHNEQFF. CDR3 DNA sequence: TGTGCCAGCAGGAGCGGGAGGGCCCACAATGAGCAGTTCTTC.

The chain joins TRBV4-1 to TRBJ2-4; 7 nucleotides agree with TRBD1. J lost 15 bases, V lost 2 bases, and 13 bases had no gene match. There are 14 residues in the CDR3. Looked up from germline, CDR1 is MGHRA and CDR2 is YSYEKL. The CDR3 DNA is TGCGCCAGCAGCCAACTCGGCGGACAGGCGGACCGGTACTTC. Protein: CASSQLGGQADRYF.

The V and J genes are TRBV9 and TRBJ2-5, with D unclear. With 3 bases removed from V and 3 bases from J, the gap between germline ends came to 12 bases. The germline V gene has CDR1 SGDLS and CDR2 YYNGEE. CDR3 length: 14 amino acids. In nucleotides, the CDR3 is TGTGCCAGCAGCGGACCGGGTTTCAAAGAGACCCAGTACTTC. This codes for CASSGPGFKETQYF.

CDR3 region: CASSSKPGRGRDTEAFF. CDR3 in DNA: TGTGCCAGCAGCTCAAAACCCGGGAGGGGGCGGGACACTGAAGCTTTCTTT. The chain employs TRBV7-9 and TRBJ1-1; 7 bases agree with TRBD1. The CDR3 runs to 17 residues. V gave up 4 bases and J gave up 3 bases; unmatched junction bases: 14. Germline V CDR1 and CDR2: SEHNR, FQNEAQ (reference sequence).

The rearrangement joins TRBV12-3 or TRBV12-4 to TRBJ1-5, with 7 bases lining up with TRBD1. CDR3 length: 13 amino acids. The V segment lost 6 bases and the J segment 5 bases; nucleotides outside the gene matches: 4. In DNA form, the CDR3 reads TGTGCCAGCAGCCTGGGACAGCATCAGCCCCAGCATTTT. Amino acid sequence: CASSLGQHQPQHF.

The chain joins TRBV27 to TRBJ2-7; TRBD2 matches at 8 bases. The CDR3 consists of 14 residues. The J segment lost 6 bases and the V segment lost 5 bases, leaving 9 bases of the junction unmatched. Per germline, CDR1 MNHEY and CDR2 SMNVEV (reference sequence). This chain's CDR3 is CASSPAGTRFEQYF. CDR3 DNA sequence: TGTGCCAGCAGTCCCGCCGGGACTAGATTCGAGCAGTACTTC.

The chain has TRBV4-2 and TRBJ1-5; the D gene is possibly TRBD1 (5 bases). With 1 base removed from V and 1 base from J, the gap between germline ends came to 8 bases. The CDR3 length is 15 residues. Germline CDR1 and CDR2: LGHNA and YNFKEQ. In DNA, the CDR3 is TGTGCCAGCAGCCAAGGGGGCCAGAGCAATCAGCCCCAGCATTTT. Protein sequence: CASSQGGQSNQPQHF.

This rearrangement joins TRBV30 to TRBJ1-2; 10 positions agree with TRBD1. The CDR3 contains 15 residues. The ends lost 2 bases at V and 7 bases at J; junction bases unmatched: 10. CDR1 and CDR2 (germline): GTSNPN, SVGIG (reference sequence). The DNA of the CDR3 is TGTGCCTGGAGTAAAGCCGGGACAGGGGCCACTGGCTACACCTTC. Translating it yields CAWSKAGTGATGYTF. Variable domain in full (rest from reference TRBV30 and TRBJ1-2): SQTIHQWPATLVQPVGSPLSLECTVEGTSNPNLYWYRQAAGRGLQLLFYSVGIGQISSEVPQNLSASRPQDRQFILSSKKLLLSDSGFYLCAWSKAGTGATGYTFGSGTRLTVV.

The rearrangement links TRBV11-2 to TRBJ2-5; perhaps TRBD1 as D (7 bases). Trimming took 2 bases from V and 4 from J, leaving 14 bases between them. Looked up from germline, CDR1 is SGHAT and CDR2 is FQNNGV. The CDR3 covers 15 residues. The CDR3: CASSLFRGERETQYF. As DNA, the CDR3 is TGTGCCAGCAGCTTATTCAGGGGGGAACGAGAGACCCAGTACTTC.

The chain links TRBV3-1 (or the pseudogene TRBV3-2) to TRBJ2-5; D unclear. The CDR3 has 13 amino acids. Trimming cost V 1 base and J 2 bases, with 5 bases left between them. CDR1 and CDR2 (germline): LGHDT, YNNKEL (reference sequence). The CDR3 region is CASSQVVQETQYF. The CDR3 region has the DNA TGTGCCAGCAGCCAAGTAGTTCAAGAGACCCAGTACTTC.

The chain employs TRBV7-2 and TRBJ1-5, with 7 positions matching TRBD1. The CDR3 has 15 residues. V shed 4 bases and J 3 bases; nucleotides not matched to a gene: 6. The germline CDR1 and CDR2 sequences are SGHTA and FQGNSA. The CDR3 DNA reads as TGTGCCAGCAGCTCCTACAGGGGAACCAATCAGCCCCAGCATTTT. It codes for CASSSYRGTNQPQHF.

V and J are TRBV6-5 and TRBJ1-6, with a weak D call TRBD1 (6 bases). Germline CDR1 reads MNHEY; CDR2 reads SVGAGI. This CDR3 contains 14 residues. V was trimmed by 4 bases and J by 6 bases, leaving 10 bases between them. CDR3 in amino acids: CASSFLQGNSPLHF. The CDR3, as DNA: TGTGCCAGCAGTTTCCTACAGGGTAATTCACCCCTCCACTTT.

This chain joins TRBV18 and TRBJ1-1; 8 nucleotides agree with TRBD1. CDR1 and CDR2 from the germline V gene are KGHSH and LQKENI. Trimming removed 3 bases from V and 4 bases from J; junction bases left unmatched: 7. This CDR3 is built from 15 residues. The CDR3 here is CASSPGQDRSTEAFF. The CDR3 nucleotides are TGTGCCAGCTCACCGGGACAGGATAGGAGCACTGAAGCTTTCTTT.

The rearrangement joins TRBV5-1 to TRBJ1-4; D not certain. The CDR3 spans 13 residues. CDR1 is SGHRS, CDR2 YFSETQ, per germline. V was trimmed by 5 bases and J by 7 bases, leaving 12 bases between them. The CDR3: CASRANSGEKLFF. The DNA for the CDR3 is TGCGCCAGCAGAGCTAACTCTGGTGAAAAACTGTTTTTT.

This clone has at least ten counts. V is TRBV18 and J is TRBJ2-7; possibly TRBD1 for D (5 bases). Between the trimmed V and J ends, which lost 3 bases and 7 bases, there was a span of 16 bases. The germline gives CDR1 KGHSH, CDR2 LQKENI. The CDR3 is made up of 14 amino acids. This CDR3 is CASSPNQGRGEQYF. Here the CDR3 DNA reads TGTGCCAGCTCACCGAATCAGGGAAGGGGAGAGCAGTACTTC. The complete variable domain, with remaining parts taken from reference TRBV18 and TRBJ2-7, reads NAGVMQNPRHLVRRRGQEARLRCSPMKGHSHVYWYRQLPEEGLKFMVYLQKENIIDESGMPKERFSAEFPKEGPSILRIQQVVRGDSAAYFCASSPNQGRGEQYFGPGTRLTVT.

The chain has TRBV29-1 and TRBJ2-2; TRBD1 matches at 8 bases. Germline V gives CDR1 SQVTM, CDR2 ANQGSEA. The CDR3 is 13 amino acids. Written as DNA, the CDR3 is TGCACCGCCCAGGGGGCTAACACCGGGGAGCTGTTTTTT. It encodes CTAQGANTGELFF.

There are a few counts of this clone. The chain carries TRBV25-1 and TRBJ2-7; 8 bases line up with TRBD1. Germline V gene data show CDR1 as MGHDK and CDR2 as SYGVNS. The CDR3 is made up of 16 amino acids. The junction had 15 bases not matched to a gene; V was cut back by 8 bases and J by 3 bases. The CDR3 loop reads CASPYKARGRDYEQYF. The DNA of the CDR3 is TGTGCCAGCCCCTATAAGGCCAGGGGGCGCGACTACGAGCAGTACTTC.

The rearrangement links TRBV5-1 to TRBJ1-6, with D possibly matching TRBD1 (6 bases). The germline V gene has CDR1 SGHRS and CDR2 YFSETQ. This CDR3 has 17 residues. Trimming removed 4 bases from V and 7 bases from J, with 21 bases in between. CDR3 sequence (DNA): TGCGCCAGCAGCCCCCGGGGGGCAGGTGGGGGAAATTCACCCCTCCACTTT. Protein sequence: CASSPRGAGGGNSPLHF.

V is TRBV2 and J is TRBJ1-6; no clear D gene. The CDR3 length is 13 residues. The ends were cut back, 6 bases at V and 8 bases at J, with 11 bases in the middle. CDR1 and CDR2 (germline): SNHLY, FYNNEI. CDR3 in DNA: TGTGCCAGCAGACGGGTCGAGGATTCACCCCTCCACTTT. Translation: CASRRVEDSPLHF.